Listed here are 9 T cell receptor beta chains from one sample, sequenced in a study of T-cell reconstitution after alpha-beta-depleted transplantation in children. This sample's TCRbeta library carried unique molecular identifier barcodes. Via MiXCR, TCRdb re-called the PCR reads, giving one row per CDR3 protein. The data show about 500,000 distinct CDR3 sequences, roughly 33% seen once. The sequences come from PBMCs from the stem cell graft donor, collected from the stem cell graft. These receptors all come from a human donor who donated a stem cell graft to a child with aplastic anemia.

This CDR3 reads CASSPPGRAVNTGELFF. DNA of the CDR3: TGTGCCAGCAGCCCGCCCGGACGAGCGGTGAACACCGGGGAGCTGTTTTTT. The chain has TRBV14 and TRBJ2-2; D may be TRBD2 (5 bases). Looked up from germline, CDR1 is SGHDN and CDR2 is FVKESK. The CDR3 extends over 17 amino acids. V was shortened by 4 bases and J by 1 base, with 16 bases between the two germline ends.

J is TRBJ2-5 and V is TRBV7-9; tentative D call: TRBD1 (5 bases). CDR1 is SEHNR and CDR2 is FQNEAQ in the germline V gene (reference sequence). The germline V and J ends were trimmed by 5 bases and 4 bases, with 17 bases remaining between them. The CDR3 spans 15 residues. CDR3 sequence reads: CASSPKVQGGETQYF. The CDR3 bases are TGTGCCAGCAGCCCTAAGGTGCAGGGTGGAGAGACCCAGTACTTC. Variable domain in full (rest from reference TRBV7-9 and TRBJ2-5): DTGVSQNPRHKITKRGQNVTFRCDPISEHNRLYWYRQTLGQGPEFLTYFQNEAQLEKSRLLSDRFSAERPKGSFSTLEIQRTEQGDSAMYLCASSPKVQGGETQYFGPGTRLLVL.

A few counts support this clonotype. The DNA of the CDR3 is TGTGCCAGCAGTTACGTACAGGGAGATTACAATGAGCAGTTCTTC. This sequence encodes CASSYVQGDYNEQFF. The gene calls are TRBV6-5 and TRBJ2-1, with D maybe TRBD1 (6 bases). The CDR3 totals 15 residues. The ends were cut back, 2 bases at V and 4 bases at J, with 12 bases in the middle. The germline CDR1 and CDR2 sequences are MNHEY and SVGAGI.

This chain links TRBV18 with TRBJ1-1, with TRBD1 identical over 7 bases. CDR1 and CDR2 (germline): KGHSH, LQKENI. The CDR3 is made up of 15 amino acids. The ends lost 6 bases at V and 3 bases at J; junction bases unmatched: 10. The DNA for the CDR3 is TGTGCCAGCTCCCGACAGGGAAGGGGGGACACTGAAGCTTTCTTT. It codes for CASSRQGRGDTEAFF.

There are a few counts of this clonotype. The rearrangement links TRBV6-2 or TRBV6-3 to TRBJ2-7, with 9 bases fitting TRBD1. The V gene end was trimmed by 7 bases and the J gene end by 6 bases; junction bases not matched to a gene: 10. CDR1 is MNHEY and CDR2 is SVGEGT in the germline V gene. The CDR3 consists of 14 residues. The CDR3 DNA is TGTGCCAGCATCCCGGGACAGGGACTTACCGAGCAGTACTTC. Its protein product is CASIPGQGLTEQYF.

In this sample, this clonotype turned up many times. The rearrangement uses TRBV7-9 and TRBJ2-3; 10 bases are a match to TRBD2. Per the germline V gene, CDR1 is SEHNR and CDR2 is FQNEAQ (reference sequence). The V and J ends lost 6 bases and 0 bases, in that order; junction bases with no gene match: 0. The CDR3 has 14 amino acids. The CDR3 coding sequence is TGTGCCAGCAGGACTAGCGGGAGCACAGATACGCAGTATTTT. Encoded protein: CASRTSGSTDTQYF.

The CDR3 DNA reads TGCAGTGCTAGAGACCCGTCCGCTTCCTACAATGAGCAGTTCTTC. It yields the protein CSARDPSASYNEQFF. The V call is TRBV20-1, the J call TRBJ2-1; D is unclear. CDR1 is DFQATT and CDR2 is SNEGSKA in the germline V gene (reference sequence). This CDR3 is 15 amino acids long. V lost 0 bases and J 1 base, leaving 10 bases between the germline ends.

V and J are TRBV29-1 and TRBJ1-2; 7 nucleotides line up with TRBD1. This CDR3 has 12 residues. CDR1 SQVTM and CDR2 ANQGSEA come from the germline V gene. V lost 4 bases to trimming and J lost 4 bases; unmatched junction nucleotides: 3. As DNA, the CDR3 is TGCAGCGTTGGAGGGACAGTCTATGGCTACACCTTC. It codes for CSVGGTVYGYTF.

This CDR3 is CASSPGIKETQYF. The CDR3 DNA follows: TGTGCCAGCAGCCCCGGGATAAAAGAGACCCAGTACTTC. The genes are TRBV12-3 or TRBV12-4 and TRBJ2-5, with D perhaps matching TRBD2 (5 bases). The CDR3 is 13 residues long. V lost 6 bases and J lost 3, with 11 bases in between.